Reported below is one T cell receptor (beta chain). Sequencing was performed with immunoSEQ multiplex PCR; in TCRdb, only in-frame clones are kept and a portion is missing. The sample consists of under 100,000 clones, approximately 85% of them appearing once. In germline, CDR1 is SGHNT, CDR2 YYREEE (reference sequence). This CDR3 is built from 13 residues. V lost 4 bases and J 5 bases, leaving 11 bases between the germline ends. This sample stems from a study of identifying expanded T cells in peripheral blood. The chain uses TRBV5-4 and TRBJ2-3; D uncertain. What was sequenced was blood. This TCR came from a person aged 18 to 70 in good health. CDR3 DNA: TGTGCCAGCAGCCGTGGGGTGGGAGATACGCAGTATTTT. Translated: CASSRGVGDTQYF.